The present T cell receptor (beta chain) was sequenced within a study of brain metastases from non-small cell lung cancer. V was pared by 5 bases and J by 2 bases, with 6 bases of the junction left unmatched. Germline CDR1 reads SEHNR; CDR2 reads FQNEAQ (reference sequence). The CDR3 is 14 residues long. Measured with immunoSEQ multiplex PCR; TCRdb has only the in-frame clones, and not every one. Among approximately 2,000 clones listed, 75% to 90% were seen once. The sequence came from a donor at least 40 years old with non-small cell lung cancer. The sample comprised tumor-adjacent normal tissue. The chain carries TRBV7-9 and TRBJ2-7; TRBD1 matches at 7 bases. The CDR3 loop reads CASSATGPPYEQYF. CDR3 nucleotides: TGTGCCAGCAGCGCGACAGGGCCCCCCTACGAGCAGTACTTC.